What follows describes a single TCR beta chain. This CDR3 has 16 residues. Germline CDR1 LNHDA, CDR2 SQIVND (reference sequence). V shed 7 bases and J shed 2 bases, with 18 bases lying between them. The data were obtained in a study of blood T cell repertoires in COVID-19. Study-level background: Spain, Italy and the United States supplied samples that represented acute and convalescent COVID-19. T cells, B-cell-depleted T cells, or PBMCs supplied cDNA or gDNA.

Under the authors' procedure: Amplification from reference gene primers served as the basis for estimated nucleated cell counts. Generated by immunoSEQ multiplex PCR, the TCRdb table keeps only in-frame clones and is missing some. The DNA was the basis for D and trimming; V, J and clone size are from that table. The sample yields some 98,000 clones, 82% seen once. The chain links TRBV19 to TRBJ1-5; no clear D. The TCR was taken from an older man with active or convalescent COVID-19. Sequenced input: peripheral blood. The CDR3 DNA sequence: TGTGCCAGTATCCCCAACGGAGGTCCGGGCAATCAGCCCCAGCATTTT. As protein: CASIPNGGPGNQPQHF.